The 27 T cell receptor beta chains below all came from one sample that was sequenced in a study of T cells in Graves' hyperthyroidism and ophthalmopathy. RNA transcripts served as the template for amplifying TCR beta CDR3 regions. Carried out on the TCR CDR3, a first-round RT-PCR used the HTBI primer set. TCRdb ran MiXCR on the multiplex PCR reads and lists one entry per CDR3 protein. The sample includes roughly 630,000 distinct CDR3 sequences, 15% to 17% seen only once; the top ten take roughly 6.6%. Source material: blood. These receptors were collected from a woman in her twenties or thirties with Graves' hyperthyroidism.

J is TRBJ2-6 and V is TRBV20-1; 7 bases agree with TRBD1. The CDR3 runs to 21 residues. The germline gives CDR1 DFQATT, CDR2 SNEGSKA (reference sequence). The trim removed 1 base at V and 0 bases at J, leaving 18 bases unmatched. The CDR3: CSARAVNYVGTDLSGANVLTF. CDR3 coding DNA: TGCAGTGCTAGAGCGGTCAATTATGTTGGGACAGACCTCTCTGGGGCCAACGTCCTGACTTTC.

This clonotype was picked up many times. V usage is TRBV7-2 and J usage is TRBJ2-1; 10 bases are a match to TRBD1. The V segment lost 3 bases and the J segment 2 bases; nucleotides outside the gene matches: 7. CDR1 and CDR2 (germline): SGHTA, FQGNSA. This CDR3 comprises 17 residues. The CDR3 is CASSLDRGIHAYNEQFF. In nucleotides, the CDR3 is TGTGCCAGCAGCTTGGACAGGGGGATACACGCCTACAATGAGCAGTTCTTC.

This clonotype was counted at least ten times. The V and J genes are TRBV7-2 and TRBJ1-2, with D perhaps matching TRBD1 (5 bases). The V end was cut by 1 base, the J end by 5 bases, with 14 bases between. The CDR3 runs to 15 residues. CDR1 is SGHTA and CDR2 is FQGNSA in the germline V gene. The CDR3 DNA reads as TGTGCCAGCAGCTTAGAAGGCAGGGCATCGTATGGCTACACCTTC. Its protein product is CASSLEGRASYGYTF. The full variable domain, completed using reference TRBV7-2 and TRBJ1-2, is GAGVSQSPSNKVTEKGKDVELRCDPISGHTALYWYRQSLGQGLEFLIYFQGNSAPDKSGLPSDRFSAERTGGSVSTLTIQRTQQEDSAVYLCASSLEGRASYGYTFGSGTRLTVV.

The genes are TRBV7-9 and TRBJ2-1; the match to TRBD2 covers 9 bases. The germline CDR1 and CDR2 sequences are SEHNR and FQNEAQ (reference sequence). The V segment lost 10 bases and the J segment 7 bases; nucleotides outside the gene matches: 5. The CDR3 is made up of 12 amino acids. CDR3 residues: CATGTSLNEQFF. In nucleotides, the CDR3 is TGTGCCACCGGGACTAGCTTAAATGAGCAGTTCTTC.

This clonotype occurred many times. CDR3 nucleotides: TGTGCCAGCAGCTTACTCATAACAGGACGAAGGGGGCAGTTCTTC. It is translated as CASSLLITGRRGQFF. The J gene is TRBJ2-1, the V gene TRBV11-2, with D maybe TRBD1 (5 bases). V lost 2 bases and J lost 12, with 20 bases in between. CDR3 length: 15 residues. Germline CDR1 reads SGHAT; CDR2 reads FQNNGV.

The rearrangement joins TRBV20-1 to TRBJ2-3; 10 bases are shared with TRBD2. The CDR3 is 14 residues long. Germline lookup yields CDR1 DFQATT and CDR2 SNEGSKA (reference sequence). Germline trimming cut 0 bases from V and 4 bases from J; bases unmatched to any gene: 1. Here the CDR3 reads CSARESGRADTQYF. The CDR3 nucleotides are TGCAGTGCTAGAGAAAGCGGGAGGGCAGATACGCAGTATTTT.

In this sample, this clonotype turned up many times. The chain joins TRBV6-1 to TRBJ2-2, with D uncertain. This CDR3 comprises 16 residues. V gave up 6 bases and J gave up 3 bases, with 17 bases separating them. Germline values: CDR1 MNHNS, CDR2 SASEGT. The CDR3 nucleotides are TGTGCCAGCAGGCCTACTTGGATGGTTTACACCGGGGAGCTGTTTTTT. It yields the protein CASRPTWMVYTGELFF.

This clonotype showed up many times. This rearrangement joins TRBV6-1 to TRBJ1-5, with D tentatively TRBD1 (5 bases). Germline V gene lookup returns CDR1 MNHNS and CDR2 SASEGT. Trimming pared 6 bases from V and 8 bases from J, leaving 14 bases between. There are 13 residues in the CDR3. The CDR3 DNA is TGTGCCAGCAGCGTGGACATGGGGAAGCCCCAGCATTTT. Translation gives CASSVDMGKPQHF.

This clonotype occurred many times. V usage is TRBV2 and J usage is TRBJ2-1; 8 nucleotides match TRBD2. The ends lost 4 bases at V and 0 bases at J; junction bases unmatched: 2. The CDR3 runs to 15 residues. CDR1 and CDR2 from the germline V gene are SNHLY and FYNNEI. This chain's CDR3 is CASSVGRASYNEQFF. CDR3 DNA: TGTGCCAGCAGTGTCGGGAGGGCCTCCTACAATGAGCAGTTCTTC. Combining the CDR3 with reference TRBV2 and TRBJ2-1 gives the whole variable domain EPEVTQTPSHQVTQMGQEVILRCVPISNHLYFYWYRQILGQKVEFLVSFYNNEISEKSEIFDDQFSVERPDGSNFTLKIRSTKLEDSAMYFCASSVGRASYNEQFFGPGTRLTVL.

This clonotype was picked up many times. The rearrangement joins TRBV3-1 to TRBJ2-1; perhaps D is TRBD1 or TRBD2 (5 bases each). Germline CDR1 LGHDT, CDR2 YNNKEL (reference sequence). The CDR3 length is 16 residues. V was clipped by 0 bases and J by 7 bases, with 16 bases between them. This CDR3 is CASSQEEVGTGNEQFF. CDR3 coding DNA: TGTGCCAGCAGCCAAGAAGAGGTGGGGACCGGGAATGAGCAGTTCTTC.

The chain uses TRBV6-1 and TRBJ2-7, with D maybe TRBD2 (5 bases). Trimming took 5 bases from V and 0 from J, leaving 11 bases between them. This CDR3 is built from 14 residues. Germline values: CDR1 MNHNS, CDR2 SASEGT. The CDR3 here is CASSPRRISYEQYF. The CDR3 DNA reads as TGTGCCAGCAGTCCAAGGAGGATCTCCTACGAGCAGTACTTC.

The J gene is TRBJ2-5, the V gene TRBV10-1; 9 bases fit TRBD2. Germline CDR1 reads WNHNN; CDR2 reads SYGVQD (reference sequence). J was trimmed by 3 bases and V by 8 bases; bases with no gene match: 10. This CDR3 is built from 15 residues. The CDR3 coding sequence is TGCGCCAGCTTTATAGCGGGAGCCCTTAAAGAGACCCAGTACTTC. This sequence encodes CASFIAGALKETQYF.

This clonotype was picked up many times. This chain joins TRBV28 and TRBJ2-5, with D possibly matching TRBD2 (6 bases). In germline, CDR1 is MDHEN, CDR2 SYDVKM. The CDR3 spans 14 residues. The germline V and J ends were trimmed by 5 bases and 5 bases, with 15 bases remaining between them. The CDR3 coding sequence is TGTGCCAGCAGTCCGGGCGGGGAGGCGGAGACCCAGTACTTC. Encoded protein: CASSPGGEAETQYF.

V gene TRBV9 combines with J gene TRBJ1-2, with 7 nucleotides matching TRBD1. CDR3 length equals 15 residues. Germline trimming cut 3 bases from V and 3 bases from J; bases unmatched to any gene: 8. CDR1 is SGDLS, CDR2 YYNGEE, per germline. This chain's CDR3 is CASSALTGWDYGYTF. CDR3 bases: TGTGCCAGCAGCGCCCTGACAGGGTGGGACTATGGCTACACCTTC. Full variable domain (remainder filled in from reference TRBV9 and TRBJ1-2): DSGVTQTPKHLITATGQRVTLRCSPRSGDLSVYWYQQSLDQGLQFLIQYYNGEERAKGNILERFSAQQFPDLHSELNLSSLELGDSALYFCASSALTGWDYGYTFGSGTRLTVV.

This clonotype was seen repeatedly, ten times or more. The J gene is TRBJ2-1, the V gene TRBV10-3, with a weak D call TRBD1 (6 bases). Trimming cost V 4 bases and J 8 bases, with 15 bases left between them. CDR1 ENHRY and CDR2 SYGVKD come from the germline V gene. This CDR3 has 14 amino acids. The CDR3 spells CAISGTGTRDEQFF. Written as DNA, the CDR3 is TGTGCCATCAGTGGAACAGGGACCAGGGATGAGCAGTTCTTC.

Many counts were recorded for this clonotype. The chain couples TRBV15 to TRBJ2-3, with 10 bases matching TRBD2. Germline CDR1 LNHNV, CDR2 YYDKDF (reference sequence). The CDR3 runs 17 residues. Trimming took 3 bases from V and 0 from J; bases not matched to a gene: 6. For the CDR3, the DNA is TGTGCCACCAGCAGCCGGACTAGCGGCTACAGCACAGATACGCAGTATTTT. Its translation is CATSSRTSGYSTDTQYF.

This clonotype was observed at least ten times. V and J are TRBV5-6 and TRBJ2-3; weak D call: TRBD1 (5 bases). Germline V gene data show CDR1 as SGHDT and CDR2 as YYEEEE. This CDR3 region has 14 residues. V was pared by 0 bases and J by 5 bases, with 10 bases between. As DNA, the CDR3 is TGTGCCAGCAGCTTGGGCCAGGGAATAGATACGCAGTATTTT. Translated: CASSLGQGIDTQYF. The variable domain in full, completed from reference TRBV5-6 and TRBJ2-3, reads DAGVTQSPTHLIKTRGQQVTLRCSPKSGHDTVSWYQQALGQGPQFIFQYYEEEERQRGNFPDRFSGHQFPNYSSELNVNALLLGDSALYLCASSLGQGIDTQYFGPGTRLTVL.

This clonotype occurred many times. The J gene is TRBJ2-7, the V gene TRBV18, with D hard to call. Germline V gene sequence: CDR1 KGHSH, CDR2 LQKENI. There are 13 residues in the CDR3. V shed 3 bases and J shed 2 bases, with 8 bases lying between them. CDR3 nucleotides: TGTGCCAGCTCACCGGGCAGAGCCTACGAGCAGTACTTC. It is translated as CASSPGRAYEQYF.

This clonotype was seen more than once but under ten times. The junction shows a germline mismatch at one end, possibly a read error. The genes are TRBV20-1 and TRBJ1-5, with D maybe TRBD1 (5 bases). This CDR3 is 16 amino acids long. Germline V CDR1 and CDR2: DFQATT, SNEGSKA (reference sequence). CDR3 amino acids: CSAPPLGDGSNQSQHF. The CDR3, as DNA: TGCAGTGCTCCTCCCCTAGGGGATGGAAGCAATCAGTCCCAGCATTTT.

This clonotype was counted a few times. The chain couples TRBV20-1 to TRBJ2-3; D call uncertain. Germline V lookup: CDR1 DFQATT, CDR2 SNEGSKA (reference sequence). Trimming left V 2 bases short and J 0 bases short, with 9 bases between. This CDR3 is 14 amino acids long. For the CDR3, the DNA is TGCAGTGCTAGATCGGGTAGCAGCACAGATACGCAGTATTTT. The encoded protein is CSARSGSSTDTQYF.

This clonotype was seen at least ten times. The gene calls are TRBV12-3 or TRBV12-4 and TRBJ2-7, with a weak D call TRBD2 (5 bases). This CDR3 region has 15 residues. Trimming pared 8 bases from V and 4 bases from J, leaving 21 bases between. The CDR3 DNA reads as TGTGCCAGCCTCGATGCGTTGGACTCGCAGTACGAGCAGTACTTC. Translating it yields CASLDALDSQYEQYF.

This clonotype was observed at least ten times. The chain has TRBV27 and TRBJ2-5; D may be TRBD1 or TRBD2 (5 bases each). Germline CDR1 reads MNHEY; CDR2 reads SMNVEV (reference sequence). This CDR3 has 14 residues. Trimming stripped 6 bases from V and 4 bases from J, with 15 bases between. The CDR3 bases are TGTGCCAGCAGACGAGGGACGGGCGCAGAGACCCAGTACTTC. It translates to CASRRGTGAETQYF.

There are many counts of this clonotype. The gene calls are TRBV2 and TRBJ1-1; perhaps TRBD1 as D (5 bases). Germline V CDR1 and CDR2: SNHLY, FYNNEI. The CDR3 length is 13 residues. With 2 bases removed from V and 8 bases from J, the gap between germline ends came to 12 bases. Here the CDR3 DNA reads TGTGCCAGCAGTGAACGGTGGCCAGGGGAAGCTTTCTTT. The encoded protein is CASSERWPGEAFF.

This clonotype has ten or more counts. The chain uses TRBV15 and TRBJ2-1; 8 nucleotides line up with TRBD2. Germline CDR1 LNHNV, CDR2 YYDKDF (reference sequence). CDR3 length: 15 amino acids. V lost 3 bases to trimming and J lost 6 bases; unmatched junction nucleotides: 7. The chain's CDR3 is CATSSHSGKLNEQFF. In DNA, the CDR3 is TGTGCCACCAGCAGTCATAGCGGGAAGCTCAATGAGCAGTTCTTC.

Regarding this clonotype: Since a much larger clone is just one base distant, this may be a read error. This sequence joins TRBV6-1 and TRBJ2-7, with unresolved D. Germline V gene data show CDR1 as MNHNS and CDR2 as SASEGT. The CDR3 has 12 amino acids. In DNA form, the CDR3 reads TGTGCCAGCAGTGAGCCCTACTACGGGCAGTACTTC. Its protein is CASSEPYYGQYF.

This clonotype occurred once. Since the CDR3 does not end with the conserved phenylalanine or tryptophan, this likely comes from a read error. V and J are TRBV18 and TRBJ1-2; D is unresolved. Germline CDR1 is KGHSH and CDR2 is LQKENI. This CDR3 comprises 14 residues. Trimming shortened V by 1 base and J by 10 bases, and 16 bases separated the two germline ends. DNA of the CDR3: TGTGCCAGCTCACCACAGCAGGCACGCAACGACTACACCCTC. Amino acids: CASSPQQARNDYTL.

This clonotype was picked up a small number of times. The chain recombines TRBV27 with TRBJ2-4; D gene uncertain. The CDR3 consists of 15 residues. Per the germline V gene, CDR1 is MNHEY and CDR2 is SMNVEV (reference sequence). The V gene lost 4 bases and the J gene lost 0 bases, with 10 bases spanning the gap. The CDR3 region has the DNA TGTGCCAGCAGTTCGGCAGAGACAGCCAAAAACATTCAGTACTTC. Residues: CASSSAETAKNIQYF.